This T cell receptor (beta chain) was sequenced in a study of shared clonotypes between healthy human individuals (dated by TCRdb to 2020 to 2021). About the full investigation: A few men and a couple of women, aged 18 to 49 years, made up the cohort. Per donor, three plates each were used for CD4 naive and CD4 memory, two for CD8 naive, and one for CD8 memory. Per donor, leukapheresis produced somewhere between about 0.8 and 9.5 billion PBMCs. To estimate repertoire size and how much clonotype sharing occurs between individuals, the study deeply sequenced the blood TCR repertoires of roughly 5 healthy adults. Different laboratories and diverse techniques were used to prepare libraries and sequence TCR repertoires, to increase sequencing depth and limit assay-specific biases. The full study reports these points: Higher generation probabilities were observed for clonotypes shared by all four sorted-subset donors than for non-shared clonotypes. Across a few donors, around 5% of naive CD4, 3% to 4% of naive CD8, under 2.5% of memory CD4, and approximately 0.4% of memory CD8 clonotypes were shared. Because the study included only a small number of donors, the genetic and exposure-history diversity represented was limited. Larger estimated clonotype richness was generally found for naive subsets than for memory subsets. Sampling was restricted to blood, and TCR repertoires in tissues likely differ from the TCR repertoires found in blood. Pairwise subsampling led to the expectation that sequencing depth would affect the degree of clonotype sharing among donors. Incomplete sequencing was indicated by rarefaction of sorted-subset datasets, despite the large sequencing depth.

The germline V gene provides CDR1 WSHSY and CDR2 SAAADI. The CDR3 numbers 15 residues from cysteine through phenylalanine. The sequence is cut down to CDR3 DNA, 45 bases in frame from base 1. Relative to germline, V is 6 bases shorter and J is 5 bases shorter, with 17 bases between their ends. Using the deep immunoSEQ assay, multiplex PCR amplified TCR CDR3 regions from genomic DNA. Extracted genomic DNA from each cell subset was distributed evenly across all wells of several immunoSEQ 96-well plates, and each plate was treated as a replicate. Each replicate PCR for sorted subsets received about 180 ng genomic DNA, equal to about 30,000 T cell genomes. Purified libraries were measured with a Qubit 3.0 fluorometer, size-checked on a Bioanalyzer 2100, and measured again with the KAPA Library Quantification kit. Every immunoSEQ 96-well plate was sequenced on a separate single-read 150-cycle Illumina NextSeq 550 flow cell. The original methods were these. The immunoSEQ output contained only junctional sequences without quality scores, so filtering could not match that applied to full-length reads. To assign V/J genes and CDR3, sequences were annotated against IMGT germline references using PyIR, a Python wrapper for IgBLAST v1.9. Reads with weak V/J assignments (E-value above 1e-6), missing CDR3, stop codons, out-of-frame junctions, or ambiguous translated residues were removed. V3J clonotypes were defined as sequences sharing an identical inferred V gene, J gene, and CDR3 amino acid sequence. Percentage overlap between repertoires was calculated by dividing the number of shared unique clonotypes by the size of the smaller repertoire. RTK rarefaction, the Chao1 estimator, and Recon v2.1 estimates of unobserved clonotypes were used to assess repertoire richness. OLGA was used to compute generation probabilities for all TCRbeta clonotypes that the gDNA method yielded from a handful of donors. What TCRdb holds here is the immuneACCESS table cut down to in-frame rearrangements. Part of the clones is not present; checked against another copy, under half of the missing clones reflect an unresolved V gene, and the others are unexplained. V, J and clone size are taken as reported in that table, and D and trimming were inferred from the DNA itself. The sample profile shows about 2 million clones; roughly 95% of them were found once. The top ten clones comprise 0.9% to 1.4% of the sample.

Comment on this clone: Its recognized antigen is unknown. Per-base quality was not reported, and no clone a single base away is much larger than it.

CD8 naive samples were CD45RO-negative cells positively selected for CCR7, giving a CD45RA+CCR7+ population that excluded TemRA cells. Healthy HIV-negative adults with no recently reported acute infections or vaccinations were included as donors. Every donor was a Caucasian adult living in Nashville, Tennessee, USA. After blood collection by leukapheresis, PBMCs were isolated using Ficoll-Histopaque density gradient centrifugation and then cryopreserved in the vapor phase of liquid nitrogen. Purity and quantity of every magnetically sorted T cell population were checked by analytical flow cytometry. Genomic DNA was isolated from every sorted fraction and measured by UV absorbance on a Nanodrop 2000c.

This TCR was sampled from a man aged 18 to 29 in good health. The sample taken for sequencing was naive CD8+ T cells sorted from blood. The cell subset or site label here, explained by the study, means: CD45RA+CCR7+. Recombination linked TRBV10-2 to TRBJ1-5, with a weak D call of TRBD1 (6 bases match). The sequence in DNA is TGCGCCAGCAGCTCATCCGGGACACCCGATCAGCCCCAGCATTTT. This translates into CASSSSGTPDQPQHF.